This record concerns one TCR beta chain sequence. Its antigen is undetermined. These data belong to a study of radiotherapy plus CTLA-4 blockade in lung cancer. Overall study context: Objective responses were observed in 15% to 20% of patients, and disease control was achieved by around 31%. General study findings and limits: Together with interferon-beta, which increased in serum after radiation, early dynamic changes in blood T cell clones were reportedly the best predictors of response.

The germline V gene encodes CDR1 KGHSH and CDR2 LQKENI. CDR3 length equals 14 residues. V shed 3 bases, J shed 3 bases, and the junction held 3 bases outside the gene matches. The protocol was immunoSEQ multiplex PCR, while the TCRdb copy is restricted to in-frame clones and leaves out a portion. The sample consists of tens of thousands of clones, less than 85% of them appearing once. Sequencing used peripheral blood, obtained from a patient treated with radiotherapy plus ipilimumab. The chain combines TRBV18 with TRBJ1-1; 8 positions agree with TRBD1. This TCR derives from a human donor with non-small cell lung cancer whose response to radiotherapy plus ipilimumab could not be evaluated. Some clones in this sample may be carry-over from other donors' samples. The CDR3 DNA follows: TGTGCCAGCTCACCGACGACAGGGGACACTGAAGCTTTCTTT. Encoded protein: CASSPTTGDTEAFF.